This T cell receptor beta chain was recorded in a study of a mutant IDH1 vaccine in newly diagnosed glioma. Across the study: The study started vaccination 4-6 weeks after radiotherapy alone, or with temozolomide cycles.

Details on this clone: Its specificity is unknown.

Sequenced by immunoSEQ multiplex PCR; TCRdb stores in-frame clones only, minus some. The profile shows around 60,000 clones, about 81% of them singletons. This CDR3 comprises 13 residues. The germline CDR1 and CDR2 sequences are SGHTS and YDEGEE. V gave up 4 bases and J gave up 0 bases, with 7 bases separating them. Time point of the sample: week 11, during vaccination. Every single dose of the vaccine, 300 ug of mutant IDH1 20-mer peptide, came with topical imiquimod. This specimen was PBMCs, taken from a glioma patient whose treatment included an IDH1 peptide vaccine. The chain employs TRBV5-8 and TRBJ1-1, with no clear D. This clonotype was obtained from a woman aged 45-60 years with glioma. The CDR3: CASSLKMNTEAFF. CDR3 nucleotide sequence: TGTGCCAGCAGCCTCAAAATGAACACTGAAGCTTTCTTT.